The present entry profiles one T cell receptor (beta chain) with its context. The sample holds other DNA sequences that translate to the same CDR3. The sample is drawn from a study of shared clonotypes between healthy human individuals. TCRdb's copy holds only in-frame clones and misses some; the assay was immunoSEQ multiplex PCR. The sample consists of almost 750,000 clones, approximately 77% of them appearing once. Germline V CDR1 and CDR2: MNHEY, SVGAGI. J was trimmed by 4 bases and V by 5 bases; bases with no gene match: 3. The CDR3 loop spans 14 amino acids. The chain joins TRBV6-5 to TRBJ2-7; TRBD1 aligns across 12 bases. Sequenced: memory CD4+ T cells sorted from blood. Subset described: CD45RA-negative fraction. The TCR originated in a woman in her 30s in good health. This CDR3 reads CASSRGQGAYEQYF. CDR3 bases: TGTGCCAGCAGTAGGGGACAGGGGGCTTACGAGCAGTACTTC.